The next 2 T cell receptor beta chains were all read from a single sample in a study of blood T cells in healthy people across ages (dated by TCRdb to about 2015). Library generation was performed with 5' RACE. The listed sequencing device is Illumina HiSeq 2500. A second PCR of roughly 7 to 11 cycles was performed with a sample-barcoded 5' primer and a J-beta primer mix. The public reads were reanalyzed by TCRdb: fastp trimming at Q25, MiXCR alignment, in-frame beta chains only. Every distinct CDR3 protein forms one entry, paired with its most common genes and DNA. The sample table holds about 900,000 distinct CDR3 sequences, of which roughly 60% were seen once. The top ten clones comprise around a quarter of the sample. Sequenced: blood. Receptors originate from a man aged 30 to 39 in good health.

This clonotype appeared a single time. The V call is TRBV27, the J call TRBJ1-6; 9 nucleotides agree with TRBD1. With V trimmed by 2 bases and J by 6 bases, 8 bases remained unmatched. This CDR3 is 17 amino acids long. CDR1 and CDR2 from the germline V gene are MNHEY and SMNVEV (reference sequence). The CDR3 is CASSLALGTGSNSPLHF. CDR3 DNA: TGTGCCAGCAGTTTAGCCCTCGGGACAGGGTCTAATTCACCCCTCCACTTT.

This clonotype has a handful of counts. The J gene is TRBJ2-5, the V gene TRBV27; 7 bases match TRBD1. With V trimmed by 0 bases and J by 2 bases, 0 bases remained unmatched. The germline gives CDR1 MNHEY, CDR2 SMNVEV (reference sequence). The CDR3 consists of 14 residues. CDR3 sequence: CASSLSGQQETQYF. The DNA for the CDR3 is TGTGCCAGCAGTTTATCGGGACAGCAAGAGACCCAGTACTTC.